This T cell receptor (beta chain) is drawn from a study of sequential checkpoint blockade in melanoma. Described treatment: randomized to nivolumab then ipilimumab (arm A) or the reverse (arm B). Germline assignment: CDR1 MNHEY and CDR2 SMNVEV (reference sequence). Trimming removed 4 bases from V and 3 bases from J; junction bases left unmatched: 11. This CDR3 is 16 amino acids long. Only in-frame clones appear in the TCRdb table, and some are missing; sequencing was by immunoSEQ multiplex PCR. The repertoire holds 4,000 or so clones, with approximately 51% as singletons. The sequence derives from a human donor with melanoma. The rearrangement uses TRBV27 and TRBJ1-2; 7 nucleotides align to TRBD1. The sample in question was CD8+ T cells sorted from blood (inferred from file names), obtained from a patient given nivolumab and ipilimumab in sequence. The CDR3 DNA follows: TGTGCCAGCAGTTCTGGGACAGCTTCTACCTACTATGGCTACACCTTC. Protein product: CASSSGTASTYYGYTF.